A single sample gave rise to the 12 T cell receptor beta chains below, sequenced in a study of early T cells in non-severe SARS-CoV-2 infection. In TCRdb, the 5' RACE reads were re-called with MiXCR into one record per CDR3 protein. The sample shows roughly 67,000 distinct CDR3 sequences, under 13% of them seen only once. Sequencing was done on a sample of whole blood. The source of these receptors is an adult who was a healthcare worker with PCR-confirmed SARS-CoV-2 infection or an uninfected control (not recorded which).

This clonotype was counted at least ten times. The chain is built from TRBV7-9 and TRBJ1-1; perhaps TRBD1 as D (5 bases). With 1 base removed from V and 5 bases from J, the gap between germline ends came to 11 bases. The germline V gene has CDR1 SEHNR and CDR2 FQNEAQ (reference sequence). The CDR3 runs 14 residues. CDR3 nucleotide sequence: TGTGCCAGCAGCTTAGTGGCAGCAGGGACTGAAGCTTTCTTT. Encoded protein: CASSLVAAGTEAFF.

V usage is TRBV28 and J usage is TRBJ2-7; 9 bases align to TRBD1. This CDR3 has 16 residues. The V segment lost 6 bases and the J segment 2 bases; nucleotides outside the gene matches: 11. Per the germline V gene, CDR1 is MDHEN and CDR2 is SYDVKM. The CDR3 is CASRRPGDRATYEQYF. CDR3 sequence (DNA): TGTGCCAGCAGACGCCCGGGGGACAGGGCTACCTACGAGCAGTACTTC.

This clonotype was found many times. The V call is TRBV28, the J call TRBJ2-5; no clear D gene. V lost 4 bases and J 3 bases, leaving 18 bases between the germline ends. CDR1 and CDR2 (germline): MDHEN, SYDVKM. The CDR3 spans 16 residues. CDR3 in DNA: TGTGCCAGCAGTTCCCTGACCCGAGGCGACAAAGAGACCCAGTACTTC. Translation: CASSSLTRGDKETQYF.

This clonotype occurred a few times. In DNA, the CDR3 is TGTGCCAGCAGTTTGACGGGCGAGGAAAAACTGTTTTTT. This codes for CASSLTGEEKLFF. The V call is TRBV12-3 or TRBV12-4, the J call TRBJ1-4, with D unresolved. The germline V and J ends were trimmed by 3 bases and 8 bases, with 10 bases remaining between them. CDR3 length: 13 residues.

The chain carries TRBV7-9 and TRBJ1-3, with 8 bases that match TRBD1. V lost 3 bases, J lost 2 bases, and 3 bases stayed unmatched. In germline, CDR1 is SEHNR, CDR2 FQNEAQ (reference sequence). CDR3 size: 15 residues. As DNA, the CDR3 is TGTGCCAGCAGCTTCGGACAGGGCGCTGGAAACACCATATATTTT. Its protein product is CASSFGQGAGNTIYF.

The chain uses TRBV6-2 or TRBV6-3 and TRBJ1-5, with 7 bases aligning to TRBD1. The CDR3 is 15 residues long. V trimming: 6 bases; J trimming: 4 bases; junction bases outside the gene matches: 9. Germline V gene sequence: CDR1 MNHEY, CDR2 SVGEGT. The CDR3 nucleotides are TGTGCCAGCAGACCCACAGGGGAAAGGAATCAGCCCCAGCATTTT. Translated: CASRPTGERNQPQHF.

This clonotype was detected many times. The rearrangement uses TRBV20-1 and TRBJ2-7; 12 nucleotides align to TRBD2. This CDR3 spans 17 amino acids. CDR1 and CDR2 (germline): DFQATT, SNEGSKA (reference sequence). J gave up 3 bases and V 6 bases, and 15 bases lay outside the gene matches. The CDR3 region is CSAATSGRTIPFYEQYF. The CDR3 coding sequence is TGCAGTGCCGCTACTAGCGGGAGGACAATCCCTTTCTACGAGCAGTACTTC.

This clonotype was counted at least ten times. The V call is TRBV6-5, the J call TRBJ1-2; TRBD1 matches 8 bases. The V and J ends lost 0 bases and 7 bases, in that order; junction bases with no gene match: 4. The germline CDR1 and CDR2 sequences are MNHEY and SVGAGI. This CDR3 has 14 amino acids. CDR3 residues: CASSYSGQGGGYTF. CDR3 sequence (DNA): TGTGCCAGCAGTTACTCCGGACAGGGCGGTGGCTACACCTTC.

This clonotype was recorded at least ten times. The chain recombines TRBV12-3 or TRBV12-4 with TRBJ2-1; D may be TRBD1 or TRBD2 (5 bases each). V gave up 11 bases and J gave up 5 bases, with 16 bases separating them. The CDR3 is made up of 13 amino acids. The CDR3 is CAPDMGVDNEQFF. The CDR3 DNA sequence: TGTGCCCCCGACATGGGGGTTGACAATGAGCAGTTCTTC.

V usage is TRBV7-8 and J usage is TRBJ2-3; TRBD2 agrees at 7 bases. This CDR3 spans 14 amino acids. V dropped 3 bases and J dropped 5; count of bases not matched to a gene: 5. Germline assignment: CDR1 SGHVS and CDR2 FQNEAQ. CDR3 nucleotide sequence: TGTGCCAGCAGCTTCGGCGGGAGACAAGATACGCAGTATTTT. Translated: CASSFGGRQDTQYF.

This clonotype was seen a handful of times. This chain connects TRBV5-1 to TRBJ2-1, with 8 bases that match TRBD2. CDR3 length equals 14 residues. CDR1 and CDR2 (germline): SGHRS, YFSETQ. The junction had 6 bases not matched to a gene; V was cut back by 4 bases and J by 6 bases. CDR3 sequence reads: CASSLAGLANEQFF. Here the CDR3 DNA reads TGCGCCAGCAGCCTCGCTGGACTAGCCAATGAGCAGTTCTTC.

The chain has TRBV28 and TRBJ1-5; no reliable D call. This CDR3 comprises 12 residues. Germline values: CDR1 MDHEN, CDR2 SYDVKM. V was clipped by 6 bases and J by 7 bases, with 10 bases between them. The chain's CDR3 is CASSTSGQPQHF. The CDR3 DNA reads as TGTGCCAGCAGCACCAGCGGACAGCCCCAGCATTTT.